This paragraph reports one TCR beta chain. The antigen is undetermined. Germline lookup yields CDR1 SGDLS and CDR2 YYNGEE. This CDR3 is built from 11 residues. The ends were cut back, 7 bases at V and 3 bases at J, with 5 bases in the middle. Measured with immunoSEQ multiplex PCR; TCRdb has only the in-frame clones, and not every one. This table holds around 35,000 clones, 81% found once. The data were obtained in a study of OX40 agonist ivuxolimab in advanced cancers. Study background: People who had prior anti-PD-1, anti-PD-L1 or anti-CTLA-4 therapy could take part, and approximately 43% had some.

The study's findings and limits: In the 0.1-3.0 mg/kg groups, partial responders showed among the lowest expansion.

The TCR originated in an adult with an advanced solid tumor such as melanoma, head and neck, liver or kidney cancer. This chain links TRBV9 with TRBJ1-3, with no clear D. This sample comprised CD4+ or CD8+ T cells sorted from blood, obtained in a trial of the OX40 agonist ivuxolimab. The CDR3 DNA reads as TGTGCCAGCTCACGTGGAAACACCATATATTTT. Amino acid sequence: CASSRGNTIYF. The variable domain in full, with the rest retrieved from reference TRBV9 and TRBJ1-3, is DSGVTQTPKHLITATGQRVTLRCSPRSGDLSVYWYQQSLDQGLQFLIQYYNGEERAKGNILERFSAQQFPDLHSELNLSSLELGDSALYFCASSRGNTIYFGEGSWLTVV.